These 5 T cell receptor beta chains were sequenced from one sample in a study of cytomegalovirus exposure and HLA in healthy donors. 60 Vbeta and 13 Jbeta primers were used in PCR. TCRdb's copy holds only in-frame clones and misses some; the assay was immunoSEQ multiplex PCR. The top ten hold approximately 3% of the sample, which has approximately 100,000 clones, approximately 64% seen once. The specimen was PBMCs. Receptors originate from a man aged 55 to 70 in good health and CMV-seronegative.

This chain uses TRBV28 with TRBJ1-2; 12 bases line up with TRBD1. The ends lost 4 bases at V and 8 bases at J; junction bases unmatched: 11. Germline V gives CDR1 MDHEN, CDR2 SYDVKM. There are 16 residues in the CDR3. The CDR3 reads CASSWGQGASSRGYTF. The CDR3 bases are TGTGCCAGCAGTTGGGGACAGGGGGCCTCAAGTAGGGGCTACACCTTC.

This clone was counted a single time. J is TRBJ2-7 and V is TRBV4-1; 8 positions match TRBD2. CDR3 size: 15 residues. Germline CDR1 MGHRA, CDR2 YSYEKL. V was clipped by 2 bases and J by 2 bases; unmatched bases: 5. The DNA for the CDR3 is TGCGCCAGCAGCCAAACCCGGGGGGGGACCTACGAGCAGTACTTC. It is translated as CASSQTRGGTYEQYF.

The rearrangement links TRBV7-9 to TRBJ2-3, with D possibly matching TRBD1 (5 bases). The germline CDR1 and CDR2 sequences are SEHNR and FQNEAQ (reference sequence). V dropped 5 bases and J dropped 0 bases, with 15 bases sitting between them. The CDR3 sequence is 16 residues long. The CDR3 coding sequence is TGTGCCAGCAGCCCCAGGGTTAGTACTAGCACAGATACGCAGTATTTT. It specifies CASSPRVSTSTDTQYF.

CDR3 sequence (DNA): TGTGCCAGCAGTTTCTCGGGACAGGTTCGGAATCAGCCCCAGCATTTT. Residues: CASSFSGQVRNQPQHF. The chain carries TRBV27 and TRBJ1-5, with 8 nucleotides matching TRBD1. V shed 3 bases, J shed 4 bases, and the junction held 8 bases outside the gene matches. Germline-derived CDR1 and CDR2 are MNHEY and SMNVEV (reference sequence). CDR3 size: 16 residues.

This clone has only a few counts. The chain has TRBV5-4 and TRBJ2-3; no definite D call. CDR3 length: 11 amino acids. Germline assignment: CDR1 SGHNT and CDR2 YYREEE (reference sequence). The ends were cut back, 4 bases at V and 2 bases at J, with 2 bases in the middle. CDR3 DNA: TGTGCCAGCAGCCACACAGATACGCAGTATTTT. Translation: CASSHTDTQYF.